These 9 T cell receptor beta chains originate from one sample sequenced in a study of blood T cell repertoires in COVID-19 (dated by TCRdb to the early 2020s). Library generation was performed with the immunoSEQ multiplex PCR assay. In its TCRdb copy, this immuneACCESS table keeps in-frame sequences only and misses some clones. Where compared with another copy, unresolved V genes explain less than half of these, and the others have no known cause. The sample includes roughly 210,000 clones, with more than 75% observed a single time. The ten top clones hold 5.5% to 8.5% of the sample. Sequencing was done on a sample of PBMCs or T cells enriched from blood (not recorded which). The receptors come from a man under 40 in a cohort exposed to, infected with or recovered from COVID-19 (not recorded which).

This chain connects TRBV28 to TRBJ2-2; 11 bases map to TRBD2. The germline gives CDR1 MDHEN, CDR2 SYDVKM. CDR3 length equals 15 residues. V gave up 3 bases and J gave up 9 bases; unmatched junction bases: 6. In nucleotides, the CDR3 is TGTGCCAGCAGTTTCTTCACTAGCGGGAGTAGGGAGCTGTTTTTT. Its protein is CASSFFTSGSRELFF.

The genes are TRBV10-1 and TRBJ2-1, with D perhaps TRBD2 (6 bases). The V end was cut by 4 bases, the J end by 6 bases, with 25 bases between. This CDR3 contains 18 residues. The germline CDR1 and CDR2 sequences are WNHNN and SYGVQD (reference sequence). The CDR3 reads CASSGATSWGFDRNEQFF. CDR3 DNA sequence: TGCGCCAGCAGTGGCGCGACTAGTTGGGGTTTTGACCGCAATGAGCAGTTCTTC.

The genes are TRBV11-2 and TRBJ2-5; 8 bases line up with TRBD1. The junction had 22 bases not matched to a gene; V was cut back by 6 bases and J by 7 bases. This CDR3 is 18 amino acids long. Germline V gene sequence: CDR1 SGHAT, CDR2 FQNNGV. CDR3 sequence reads: CASSPRSGGQATRGTQYF. The CDR3 DNA sequence: TGTGCCAGCAGTCCCCGATCTGGGGGACAGGCCACTCGGGGGACCCAGTACTTC.

The genes are TRBV4-1 and TRBJ1-1; D not resolved. The germline V and J ends were trimmed by 2 bases and 9 bases, with 7 bases remaining between them. Germline values: CDR1 MGHRA, CDR2 YSYEKL. This CDR3 contains 11 residues. The DNA of the CDR3 is TGCGCCAGCAGCCAAAGCGGGAAAGCTTTCTTT. Amino acids: CASSQSGKAFF.

The rearrangement joins TRBV5-5 to TRBJ2-1; TRBD2 is a possible D gene (6 bases). Germline CDR1 and CDR2: SGHKS and YYEKEE (reference sequence). V dropped 4 bases and J dropped 3 bases, with 26 bases sitting between them. This CDR3 has 19 residues. The CDR3 sequence is CASSLPLEREPTNYNEQFF. The CDR3 coding sequence is TGTGCCAGCAGCCTCCCCCTCGAACGGGAGCCGACCAACTACAATGAGCAGTTCTTC.

J is TRBJ1-2 and V is TRBV28; D unclear. Germline V gene data show CDR1 as MDHEN and CDR2 as SYDVKM. This CDR3 is built from 13 residues. V was shortened by 2 bases and J by 7 bases, with 11 bases between the two germline ends. The chain's CDR3 is CASSLREGSGYTF. The CDR3 nucleotides read TGTGCCAGCAGTTTACGGGAAGGTAGTGGCTACACCTTC.

V usage is TRBV11-2 and J usage is TRBJ1-2; D ambiguous. Trimming removed 6 bases from V and 5 bases from J, with 16 bases in between. This CDR3 is 14 amino acids long. CDR1 SGHAT and CDR2 FQNNGV come from the germline V gene. The CDR3 reads CASRNAATAYGYTF. The CDR3 DNA reads TGTGCCAGCAGGAACGCAGCCACAGCATATGGCTACACCTTC.

This chain joins TRBV28 and TRBJ2-4; possibly TRBD1 for D (6 bases). V gave up 4 bases and J gave up 15 bases, with 13 bases separating them. The CDR3 runs to 11 residues. From germline, CDR1 is MDHEN and CDR2 SYDVKM. The CDR3 DNA follows: TGTGCCAGCAGTTCCTGGGACACAGGGTACTTC. It codes for CASSSWDTGYF.

V gene TRBV28 combines with J gene TRBJ2-1; 11 bases map to TRBD1. Germline V gene data show CDR1 as MDHEN and CDR2 as SYDVKM. J was trimmed by 2 bases and V by 9 bases; bases with no gene match: 9. The CDR3 has 16 amino acids. CDR3 sequence: CARQYRDRGTYNEQFF. CDR3 bases: TGTGCCAGACAGTACCGGGACAGGGGGACCTACAATGAGCAGTTCTTC.